This T cell receptor (beta chain) was captured in a study of beta chain features in type 1 diabetes. Overall study context: Examined across all samples were around 110,000,000 sorted cells.

Study outcomes and limitations: TCRB CDR3s from Type 1 diabetes patients were moderately but significantly shorter in all four CD4+ subsets. VDJ junctions from patients with type 1 diabetes contained fewer insertions and more deletions. cDNA-based sequencing might over-represent cells highly expressing TCR.

This clone showed up just a few times. The antigen is undetermined. Reverse transcription of all isolated RNA meant that expressed TCRB transcripts were sequenced. TCRdb's copy holds only in-frame clones and misses some; the assay was immunoSEQ multiplex PCR. The sample includes roughly 150,000 clones, 9% to 12% seen only once; the top ten take 0.45% to 0.6%. The TCR originated in a man aged 30 to 39 with type 1 diabetes. Sequencing input: central memory CD4+ T cells from blood.

DNA of the CDR3: TGTGCCAGCAGCAAAGGTGCTAGCGGTATCTACGAGCAGTACTTC. It codes for CASSKGASGIYEQYF. The V gene is TRBV21-1, the J gene TRBJ2-7; TRBD2 is the table's D call, not checked against the DNA. TRBV21-1 is noted as a pseudogene. The CDR3 has 15 amino acids.